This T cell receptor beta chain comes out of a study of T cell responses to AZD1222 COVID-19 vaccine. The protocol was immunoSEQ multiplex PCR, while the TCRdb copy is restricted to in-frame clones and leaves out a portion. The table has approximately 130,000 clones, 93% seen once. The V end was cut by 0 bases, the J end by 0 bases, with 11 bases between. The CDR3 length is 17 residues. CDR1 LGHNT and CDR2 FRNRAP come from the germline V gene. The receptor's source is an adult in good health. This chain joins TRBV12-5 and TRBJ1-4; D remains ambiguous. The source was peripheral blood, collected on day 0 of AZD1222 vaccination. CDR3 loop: CASGLVRGTATNEKLFF. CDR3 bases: TGTGCTAGTGGTTTGGTACGTGGCACAGCAACTAATGAAAAACTGTTTTTT.